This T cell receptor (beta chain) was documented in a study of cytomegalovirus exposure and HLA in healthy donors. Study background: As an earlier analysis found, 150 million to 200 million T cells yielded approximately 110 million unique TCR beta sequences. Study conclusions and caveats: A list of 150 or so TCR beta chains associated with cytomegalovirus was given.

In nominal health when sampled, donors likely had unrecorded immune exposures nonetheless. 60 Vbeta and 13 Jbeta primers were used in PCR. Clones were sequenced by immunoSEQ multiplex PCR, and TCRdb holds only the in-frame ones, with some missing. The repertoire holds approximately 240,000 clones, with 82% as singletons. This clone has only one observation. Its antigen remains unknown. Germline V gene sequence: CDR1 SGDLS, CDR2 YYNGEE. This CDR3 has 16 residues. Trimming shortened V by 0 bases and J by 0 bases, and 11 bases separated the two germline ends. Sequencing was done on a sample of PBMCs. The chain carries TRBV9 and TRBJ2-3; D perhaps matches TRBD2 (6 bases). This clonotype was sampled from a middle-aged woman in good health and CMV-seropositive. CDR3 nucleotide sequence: TGTGCCAGCAGCGTAGGAGGGCGGGGAAGCACAGATACGCAGTATTTT. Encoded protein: CASSVGGRGSTDTQYF. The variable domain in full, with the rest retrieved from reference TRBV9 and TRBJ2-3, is DSGVTQTPKHLITATGQRVTLRCSPRSGDLSVYWYQQSLDQGLQFLIQYYNGEERAKGNILERFSAQQFPDLHSELNLSSLELGDSALYFCASSVGGRGSTDTQYFGPGTRLTVL.